Listed below are T cell receptor beta chains from one sample, sequenced in a study of T cell responses to AZD1222 COVID-19 vaccine. The table came from immunoSEQ multiplex PCR; TCRdb's copy has only in-frame clones and leaves some out. The sample holds about 130,000 clones; 92% are singletons and the top ten take about 2.1%. Sequencing used peripheral blood, obtained on day 0 of AZD1222 vaccination. The receptors stem from an adult in good health. CDR3s include the opening cysteine and the closing phenylalanine or tryptophan. The D gene is left open where the match is weak.

V	D	J	CDR3
TRBV18	.	TRBJ2-7	CASAEGHQYEQYF
TRBV11-2	.	TRBJ1-6	CASSRVGSYNSPLHF
TRBV6-6	.	TRBJ2-3	CASSYSWVFPPDTQYF
TRBV10-3	.	TRBJ2-2	CAISETRPGELFF
TRBV18	.	TRBJ2-7	CASPPPGLPPVEQYF
TRBV7-9	TRBD1	TRBJ2-3	CASRRTGGTDTQYF
TRBV18	.	TRBJ2-2	CASSPPVAGDRGLNTGELFF
TRBV7-2	.	TRBJ2-7	CASSLVFGGSYEQYF
TRBV7-2	.	TRBJ1-5	CASSFWRDGNQPQHF
TRBV20-1	.	TRBJ1-2	CSADISYGYTF
TRBV7-9	.	TRBJ1-1	CASSLQGGNTEAFF
TRBV7-2	.	TRBJ1-2	CASSLAGSYGYTF
TRBV21-1	.	TRBJ2-7	CASSKGDPGQGQPYEQYF
TRBV5-6	.	TRBJ1-2	CASSPDRSRGYTF
TRBV3-1/TRBV3-2	TRBD1	TRBJ2-7	CASSLDRGLPYEQYF
TRBV6-5	.	TRBJ1-6	CASRSGPAPLHF
TRBV24-1	TRBD1	TRBJ2-3	CATSDRRQGPDTQYF
TRBV7-2	TRBD2	TRBJ2-3	CASSLLAGGRDTDTQYF
TRBV19	TRBD1	TRBJ1-5	CASSPTGGWDVRNQPQHF
TRBV18	.	TRBJ1-3	CASSPLKGLSPWSGNTIYF
TRBV19	.	TRBJ2-7	CASSIQGTTYEQYF
TRBV28	.	TRBJ1-4	CASSSTGPAINEKLFF
TRBV28	.	TRBJ1-5	CASSRRTAYNQPQHF
TRBV7-8	TRBD1	TRBJ1-5	CASSLIGTGVTHF
TRBV27	.	TRBJ1-2	CASSSRGRYGYTF
TRBV7-2	TRBD1	TRBJ1-5	CASSSAPGQDRNQPQHF
TRBV18	.	TRBJ1-4	CASSLTQGNEKLFF
TRBV5-1	.	TRBJ2-6	CASSFPSGANVLTF
TRBV19	TRBD2	TRBJ2-5	CASSSPRGGNQETQYF
TRBV5-1	.	TRBJ2-2	CASSPGGRAGELFF
TRBV19	.	TRBJ1-1	CASMPRDRLNTEAFF
TRBV2	TRBD2	TRBJ2-1	CASRGTSGGSHEQFF
TRBV2	.	TRBJ1-3	CASSEDRRFSGNTIYF
TRBV5-4	.	TRBJ2-3	CASSLGQGADTQYF
TRBV18	TRBD1	TRBJ2-7	CASSKQGAYEQYF
TRBV18	TRBD1	TRBJ1-4	CASSGLLGQGEKLFF
TRBV25-1	.	TRBJ2-2	CASSSSRVPTNTGELFF
TRBV27	.	TRBJ2-1	CASNPGWTGYNEQFF
TRBV3-1/TRBV3-2	.	TRBJ1-2	CASSQERGNYGYTF
TRBV4-1	.	TRBJ2-7	CASSQESSAYEQYF
TRBV24-1	TRBD1	TRBJ2-2	CATSDAGTGTGELFF
TRBV5-1	TRBD2	TRBJ2-3	CASSDWGTSGGRSTDTQYF
TRBV19	.	TRBJ1-5	CASSIRQLSNQPQHF
TRBV6-4	TRBD1	TRBJ2-3	CASSLQGATDTQYF
TRBV7-9	.	TRBJ1-6	CASSLNGDNSPLHF
TRBV5-1	TRBD1	TRBJ2-7	CASSLGTGTVYEQYF
TRBV27	TRBD1	TRBJ1-1	CASSFRGPDRDRLLNTEAFF
TRBV2	.	TRBJ1-1	CASILQGGLTEAFF
TRBV3-1/TRBV3-2	.	TRBJ1-4	CASSQRGRGLFF
TRBV3-1/TRBV3-2	TRBD2	TRBJ2-1	CASSQVGLAGAEQFF
TRBV11-3	TRBD1	TRBJ1-1	CASSLENTGTGIVLAFF
TRBV5-1	.	TRBJ2-7	CASSSLQGPYEQYF
TRBV7-9	.	TRBJ2-5	CASSALWGRDKKETQYF